Each of the 32 T cell receptor beta chains below was sequenced from the same sample in a study of cytomegalovirus exposure and HLA in healthy donors. PCR employed 60 Vbeta and 13 Jbeta primers. Sequencing used immunoSEQ multiplex PCR; TCRdb keeps in-frame clones, though not all of them. In the table there are about 160,000 clones, 70% to 80% of which are singletons. Source material: PBMCs. These receptors were obtained from a man younger than 45 in good health and CMV-seropositive.

The genes are TRBV5-6 and TRBJ1-1, with D perhaps matching TRBD1 (5 bases). The germline V gene has CDR1 SGHDT and CDR2 YYEEEE. There are 14 residues in the CDR3. Trimming shortened V by 1 base and J by 1 base, and 8 bases separated the two germline ends. The CDR3 reads CASSLNTGNTEAFF. CDR3 DNA: TGTGCCAGCAGCTTGAATACAGGGAACACTGAAGCTTTCTTT.

This chain connects TRBV19 to TRBJ2-1; maybe TRBD1 (6 bases). The V end was cut by 3 bases, the J end by 4 bases, with 13 bases between. This CDR3 region has 15 residues. Germline assignment: CDR1 LNHDA and CDR2 SQIVND (reference sequence). The CDR3 loop reads CASSMGATGYNEQFF. The CDR3 region has the DNA TGTGCCAGTAGTATGGGAGCAACAGGGTACAATGAGCAGTTCTTC.

CDR3 bases: TGTGCTAGTGGTTCTGGGACAGGGGCCGAAGCTTTCTTT. This gives the protein CASGSGTGAEAFF. The J gene is TRBJ1-1, the V gene TRBV12-5; 10 positions agree with TRBD1. Germline loops: CDR1 LGHNT, CDR2 FRNRAP. The J segment lost 8 bases and the V segment lost 4 bases, leaving 4 bases of the junction unmatched. This CDR3 is 13 amino acids long.

The chain employs TRBV28 and TRBJ2-2; 13 bases line up with TRBD2. The germline V gene has CDR1 MDHEN and CDR2 SYDVKM. This CDR3 contains 16 residues. J lost 5 bases, V lost 6 bases, and 6 bases had no gene match. The CDR3 bases are TGTGCCAGCAGCCTACTAGCGGGGGGGCATACCGGGGAGCTGTTTTTT. Amino acid sequence: CASSLLAGGHTGELFF.

CDR3 loop: CASSSRGSETQYF. CDR3 DNA sequence: TGTGCCAGCAGCTCCAGGGGGTCGGAGACCCAGTACTTC. V gene TRBV5-4 combines with J gene TRBJ2-5, with 7 bases lining up with TRBD1. Germline trimming cut 3 bases from V and 5 bases from J; bases unmatched to any gene: 4. CDR1 SGHNT and CDR2 YYREEE come from the germline V gene (reference sequence). The CDR3 is made up of 13 amino acids.

This clone was recorded a few times. This chain connects TRBV5-6 to TRBJ1-1; TRBD1 agrees at 9 bases. The V segment lost 4 bases and the J segment 2 bases; nucleotides outside the gene matches: 9. The CDR3 is made up of 16 amino acids. Germline-derived CDR1 and CDR2 are SGHDT and YYEEEE. CDR3 residues: CASSLTGGGPNTEAFF. CDR3 sequence (DNA): TGTGCCAGCAGCCTGACAGGGGGGGGGCCAAACACTGAAGCTTTCTTT.

The chain recombines TRBV6-1 with TRBJ1-5; possibly TRBD1 for D (5 bases). This CDR3 contains 17 residues. V shed 0 bases and J shed 1 base, with 13 bases lying between them. CDR1 is MNHNS and CDR2 is SASEGT in the germline V gene. The CDR3 region is CASSEAYGGGSNQPQHF. DNA for the CDR3: TGTGCCAGCAGTGAAGCATATGGGGGAGGAAGCAATCAGCCCCAGCATTTT.

CDR3 nucleotides: TGCGCCAGCAGCCAAGTCGGACTAGCGGGGGCCGACACCGGGGAGCTGTTTTTT. It encodes CASSQVGLAGADTGELFF. The chain employs TRBV4-1 and TRBJ2-2; 13 positions agree with TRBD2. Trimming took 1 base from V and 3 from J; bases not matched to a gene: 5. The CDR3 has 18 amino acids. Germline CDR1 reads MGHRA; CDR2 reads YSYEKL.

This clone was found a few times. The J gene is TRBJ1-2, the V gene TRBV5-1, with 7 bases lining up with TRBD1. The CDR3 is 13 amino acids. Trimming took 5 bases from V and 6 from J; bases not matched to a gene: 7. CDR1 SGHRS and CDR2 YFSETQ come from the germline V gene. CDR3 nucleotides: TGCGCCAGCAGGATACAGGGGATGAATGGCTACACCTTC. It encodes CASRIQGMNGYTF. Based on the CDR3 plus reference TRBV5-1 and TRBJ1-2, the full variable domain is KAGVTQTPRYLIKTRGQQVTLSCSPISGHRSVSWYQQTPGQGLQFLFEYFSETQRNKGNFPGRFSGRQFSNSRSEMNVSTLELGDSALYLCASRIQGMNGYTFGSGTRLTVV.

The genes are TRBV5-4 and TRBJ1-4, with 8 bases that match TRBD1. The trim removed 4 bases at V and 0 bases at J, leaving 11 bases unmatched. In germline, CDR1 is SGHNT, CDR2 YYREEE (reference sequence). The CDR3 is 18 amino acids. CDR3 coding DNA: TGTGCCAGCAGCAAGGGACAGGTTGCTCATGCAACTAATGAAAAACTGTTTTTT. Protein product: CASSKGQVAHATNEKLFF.

The chain employs TRBV6-5 and TRBJ2-2; D is perhaps TRBD2 (5 bases). The V gene's germline CDR1 is MNHEY and CDR2 SVGAGI. The germline V and J ends were trimmed by 5 bases and 0 bases, with 10 bases remaining between them. The CDR3 is made up of 15 amino acids. In DNA form, the CDR3 reads TGTGCCAGCAGTCTTGGACTGACGAACACCGGGGAGCTGTTTTTT. Protein product: CASSLGLTNTGELFF.

This rearrangement joins TRBV5-1 to TRBJ2-1; 14 bases map to TRBD2. Germline CDR1 and CDR2: SGHRS and YFSETQ. Trimming took 4 bases from V and 5 from J; bases not matched to a gene: 5. The CDR3 runs to 16 residues. CDR3: CASSTLTSGGDNEQFF. For the CDR3, the DNA is TGCGCCAGCAGCACCTTGACTAGCGGGGGGGACAATGAGCAGTTCTTC.

The chain carries TRBV29-1 and TRBJ2-5; TRBD1 aligns across 9 bases. This CDR3 is 14 amino acids long. V trimming: 6 bases; J trimming: 4 bases; junction bases outside the gene matches: 9. Germline lookup yields CDR1 SQVTM and CDR2 ANQGSEA. The CDR3 DNA is TGCAGCGTAGTACAGGGGGCTATCAGAGAGACCCAGTACTTC. Translating it yields CSVVQGAIRETQYF.

The genes are TRBV5-1 and TRBJ2-3; no definite D call. Trimming shortened V by 0 bases and J by 0 bases, and 8 bases separated the two germline ends. Germline loops: CDR1 SGHRS, CDR2 YFSETQ. There are 15 residues in the CDR3. The CDR3 region has the DNA TGCGCCAGCAGCTTGGCCACACCTAGCACAGATACGCAGTATTTT. Translation gives CASSLATPSTDTQYF. The entire variable domain, with the rest obtained from reference TRBV5-1 and TRBJ2-3, is as follows: KAGVTQTPRYLIKTRGQQVTLSCSPISGHRSVSWYQQTPGQGLQFLFEYFSETQRNKGNFPGRFSGRQFSNSRSEMNVSTLELGDSALYLCASSLATPSTDTQYFGPGTRLTVL.

The rearrangement links TRBV18 to TRBJ1-1; no clear D gene. The germline V gene has CDR1 KGHSH and CDR2 LQKENI. The CDR3 totals 14 residues. Trimming took 0 bases from V and 5 from J, leaving 10 bases between them. The CDR3 sequence: CASSPPEGGTEAFF. DNA for the CDR3: TGTGCCAGCTCACCACCGGAGGGTGGGACTGAAGCTTTCTTT.

This sequence joins TRBV12-5 and TRBJ1-2; D is perhaps TRBD1 (5 bases). There are 13 residues in the CDR3. In germline, CDR1 is LGHNT, CDR2 FRNRAP. Trimming left V 5 bases short and J 7 bases short, with 14 bases between. CDR3 nucleotides: TGTGCTAGTGGTCCCAGACAGTTCTCTGGCTACACCTTC. Translating gives CASGPRQFSGYTF.

The V gene is TRBV5-1, the J gene TRBJ1-6, with D possibly being TRBD1 (6 bases). The V and J ends lost 4 bases and 9 bases respectively, with 17 bases between them. CDR1 is SGHRS, CDR2 YFSETQ, per germline. This CDR3 has 15 amino acids. The CDR3 sequence is CASSPNRVQGSPLHF. The CDR3 nucleotides are TGCGCCAGCAGCCCTAACAGGGTTCAAGGTTCACCCCTCCACTTT. Full variable domain (missing parts from reference TRBV5-1 and TRBJ1-6): KAGVTQTPRYLIKTRGQQVTLSCSPISGHRSVSWYQQTPGQGLQFLFEYFSETQRNKGNFPGRFSGRQFSNSRSEMNVSTLELGDSALYLCASSPNRVQGSPLHFGNGTRLTVT.

The genes are TRBV5-1 and TRBJ2-7, with 14 nucleotides matching TRBD2. The ends lost 0 bases at V and 5 bases at J; junction bases unmatched: 4. This CDR3 is built from 16 residues. Germline CDR1 reads SGHRS; CDR2 reads YFSETQ. DNA of the CDR3: TGCGCCAGCAGCTTGGCCTTGACTAGCGGGGGGGACGAGCAGTACTTC. Protein: CASSLALTSGGDEQYF.

CDR3 loop: CASRRGAAYEQYF. The DNA of the CDR3 is TGTGCCAGCAGGCGGGGGGCCGCCTACGAGCAGTACTTC. The gene calls are TRBV6-1 and TRBJ2-7, with 8 bases fitting TRBD2. Germline lookup yields CDR1 MNHNS and CDR2 SASEGT. V lost 6 bases and J lost 2; bases outside the gene matches: 3. This CDR3 region has 13 residues.

This clone was observed a handful of times. The rearrangement joins TRBV9 to TRBJ2-7; 9 bases match TRBD1. The CDR3 totals 13 residues. CDR1 and CDR2 from the germline V gene are SGDLS and YYNGEE. V shed 4 bases, J shed 5 bases, and the junction held 4 bases outside the gene matches. The CDR3 protein is CASSSGTGNEQYF. As DNA, the CDR3 is TGTGCCAGCAGCTCCGGGACAGGGAACGAGCAGTACTTC.

This chain links TRBV2 with TRBJ2-2; 8 bases line up with TRBD2. Germline CDR1 reads SNHLY; CDR2 reads FYNNEI. There are 17 residues in the CDR3. The trim removed 5 bases at V and 2 bases at J, leaving 10 bases unmatched. The CDR3: CASSHPGAGANTGELFF. The CDR3 coding sequence is TGTGCCAGCAGTCATCCCGGAGCGGGGGCCAACACCGGGGAGCTGTTTTTT.

Here the CDR3 DNA reads TGTGCCAGCATGTCCGGGACAGGGTTGAACGAGCAGTACTTC. It specifies CASMSGTGLNEQYF. The chain carries TRBV6-6 and TRBJ2-7; 9 bases are shared with TRBD1. V was clipped by 7 bases and J by 5 bases; unmatched bases: 9. CDR1 is MNHNY and CDR2 is SVGAGI in the germline V gene (reference sequence). This CDR3 has 14 amino acids.

The CDR3 bases are TGTGCCAGCAGCGTCTCGGACAGGGGAGGAACCTACGAGCAGTACTTC. It codes for CASSVSDRGGTYEQYF. The chain has TRBV9 and TRBJ2-7; 9 bases line up with TRBD1. The CDR3 totals 16 residues. Per germline, CDR1 SGDLS and CDR2 YYNGEE. Trimming cost V 2 bases and J 2 bases; bases outside gene matches: 8.

The chain has TRBV5-1 and TRBJ2-5; D is possibly TRBD2 (7 bases). This CDR3 is 15 amino acids long. Between the trimmed V and J ends, which lost 1 base and 4 bases, there was a span of 14 bases. Germline assignment: CDR1 SGHRS and CDR2 YFSETQ. CDR3 sequence: CASSLRGGRVETQYF. In DNA, the CDR3 is TGCGCCAGCAGCTTGCGAGGGGGGAGGGTAGAGACCCAGTACTTC.

V and J are TRBV7-3 and TRBJ2-3; 8 nucleotides match TRBD2. The trim removed 5 bases at V and 6 bases at J, leaving 4 bases unmatched. The germline gives CDR1 SGHTA, CDR2 FQGTGA. This CDR3 contains 13 residues. Here the CDR3 DNA reads TGTGCCAGCAGCAGCGGGAGTCCGGATACGCAGTATTTT. It is translated as CASSSGSPDTQYF.

The chain employs TRBV30 and TRBJ2-3; unclear D gene. Germline V gives CDR1 GTSNPN, CDR2 SVGIG (reference sequence). The CDR3 loop spans 11 amino acids. The V end was cut by 4 bases, the J end by 6 bases, with 8 bases between. The CDR3 bases are TGTGCCTGGACGACTGCGGATACGCAGTATTTT. It encodes CAWTTADTQYF.

CDR3 residues: CASSETSSHGTDTQYF. The CDR3 nucleotides read TGTGCCAGCAGCGAAACGTCGTCACACGGCACAGATACGCAGTATTTT. The chain is built from TRBV9 and TRBJ2-3; D uncertain. Germline-derived CDR1 and CDR2 are SGDLS and YYNGEE. With 3 bases removed from V and 1 base from J, the gap between germline ends came to 15 bases. CDR3 length: 16 residues.

The table lists this clone with a few counts. The CDR3 sequence is CASRPAGLMNTEAFF. The DNA of the CDR3 is TGTGCCAGCAGGCCGGCAGGGCTCATGAACACTGAAGCTTTCTTT. The chain recombines TRBV2 with TRBJ1-1, with D tentatively TRBD1 (5 bases). The length of the CDR3 is 15 residues. CDR1 and CDR2 from the germline V gene are SNHLY and FYNNEI. V was pared by 6 bases and J by 0 bases, with 14 bases between.

This chain uses TRBV4-1 with TRBJ2-7, with 9 positions matching TRBD1. CDR3 length: 16 amino acids. Germline-derived CDR1 and CDR2 are MGHRA and YSYEKL. V shed 3 bases, J shed 3 bases, and the junction held 9 bases outside the gene matches. The CDR3 here is CASSQEGTGGGYEQYF. CDR3 sequence (DNA): TGCGCCAGCAGCCAGGAAGGAACAGGGGGCGGCTACGAGCAGTACTTC.

This clone was counted a few times. The chain couples TRBV6-6 to TRBJ2-7; 10 nucleotides match TRBD1. J gave up 1 base and V 10 bases, and 4 bases lay outside the gene matches. The CDR3 is 13 amino acids. Germline-derived CDR1 and CDR2 are MNHNY and SVGAGI (reference sequence). CDR3 residues: CATRDRGSYEQYF. The CDR3 region has the DNA TGTGCCACCCGGGACAGGGGTTCCTACGAGCAGTACTTC.

This clone appeared a few times. This chain uses TRBV6-1 with TRBJ2-3, with TRBD2 matching 7 bases. CDR3 length: 13 residues. With V trimmed by 7 bases and J by 2 bases, 3 bases remained unmatched. Germline V gene data show CDR1 as MNHNS and CDR2 as SASEGT. CDR3 protein: CASTRGVTDTQYF. For the CDR3, the DNA is TGTGCCAGCACCCGGGGGGTCACAGATACGCAGTATTTT.

CDR3 DNA: TGCGCCAGCAGCTCGACTAGCGAATACCAAGAGACCCAGTACTTC. Translation gives CASSSTSEYQETQYF. The V call is TRBV5-1, the J call TRBJ2-5, with 8 positions matching TRBD2. The CDR3 runs 15 residues. After removal of 3 bases from V and 0 bases from J, the junction contained 4 bases not matched to a gene. CDR1 and CDR2 (germline): SGHRS, YFSETQ.